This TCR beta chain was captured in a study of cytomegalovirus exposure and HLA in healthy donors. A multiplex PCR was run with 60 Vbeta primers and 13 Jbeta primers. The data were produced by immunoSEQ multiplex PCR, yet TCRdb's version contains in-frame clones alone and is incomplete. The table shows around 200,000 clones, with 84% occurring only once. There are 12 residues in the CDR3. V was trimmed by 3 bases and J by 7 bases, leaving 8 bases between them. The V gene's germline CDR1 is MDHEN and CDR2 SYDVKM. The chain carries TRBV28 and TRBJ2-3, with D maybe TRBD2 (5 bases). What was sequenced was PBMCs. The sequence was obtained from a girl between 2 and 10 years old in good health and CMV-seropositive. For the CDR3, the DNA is TGTGCCAGCAGTTTTTCGGGGAATACGCAGTATTTT. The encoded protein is CASSFSGNTQYF.